The clone carrying this T cell receptor beta chain turned up a few times. Its cognate antigen is unknown. The source of the sample is a study of T cells after yellow fever vaccination. Study summary: It was SMART-Seq v4 Ultra Low Input that prepared the fractions with low cell numbers. Notes on the study in general: Researchers report a weaker secondary response that nonetheless peaked faster, day 5 versus 15.

They built TCR cDNA with 5'RACE template switching, a step that put in a universal primer site and UMIs. TCRdb reprocessed the 5' RACE reads via MiXCR and lists one record per CDR3 protein. The sample records roughly 150,000 distinct CDR3 sequences, around 7.3% being singletons. The CDR3 totals 14 residues. Unmatched junction bases numbered 6, after V lost 7 bases and J lost 2 bases. Germline values: CDR1 SGHTA, CDR2 FQGNSA. Sequenced material: CD4+ T cells sorted from PBMCs, taken 5 days after the first yellow fever vaccination. V is TRBV7-2 and J is TRBJ1-1; 8 positions agree with TRBD1. The sequence derives from a man aged 18 to 35 who received the YFV17D yellow fever vaccine. This CDR3 is CASTRDRTNTEAFF. The CDR3 DNA is TGTGCCAGCACCCGGGACAGGACTAACACTGAAGCTTTCTTT.